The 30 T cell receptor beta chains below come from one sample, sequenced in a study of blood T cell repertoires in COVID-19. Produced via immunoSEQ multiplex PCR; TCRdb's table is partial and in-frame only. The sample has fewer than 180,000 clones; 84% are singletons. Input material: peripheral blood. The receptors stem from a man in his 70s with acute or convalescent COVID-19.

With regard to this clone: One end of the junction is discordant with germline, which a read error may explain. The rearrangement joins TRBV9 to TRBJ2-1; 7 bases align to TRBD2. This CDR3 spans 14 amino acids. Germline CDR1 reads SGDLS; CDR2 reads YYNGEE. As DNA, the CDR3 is TGTGCCAGCAGCGTAGGACTAGCCTATAATGAGCAGTTCTTC. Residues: CASSVGLAYNEQFF.

The CDR3 is CASSPRLAGAEQYF. Here the CDR3 DNA reads TGTGCCAGCAGTCCGAGACTAGCGGGAGCCGAGCAGTACTTC. The chain has TRBV14 and TRBJ2-7; 12 bases align to TRBD2. This CDR3 is built from 14 residues. Germline-derived CDR1 and CDR2 are SGHDN and FVKESK. V gave up 6 bases and J gave up 6 bases; unmatched junction bases: 6.

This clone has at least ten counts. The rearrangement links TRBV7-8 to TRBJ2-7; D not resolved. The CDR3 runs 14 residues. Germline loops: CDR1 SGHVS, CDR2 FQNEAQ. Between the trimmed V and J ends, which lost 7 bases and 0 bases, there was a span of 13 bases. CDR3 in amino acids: CASTDRRSSYEQYF. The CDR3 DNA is TGTGCCAGCACCGATCGGAGAAGCTCCTACGAGCAGTACTTC.

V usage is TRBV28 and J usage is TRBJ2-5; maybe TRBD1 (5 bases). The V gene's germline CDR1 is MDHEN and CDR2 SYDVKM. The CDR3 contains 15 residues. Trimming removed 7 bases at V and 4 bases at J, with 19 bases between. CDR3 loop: CASTPTAFGLETQYF. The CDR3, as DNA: TGTGCCAGCACCCCGACAGCATTCGGGCTAGAGACCCAGTACTTC.

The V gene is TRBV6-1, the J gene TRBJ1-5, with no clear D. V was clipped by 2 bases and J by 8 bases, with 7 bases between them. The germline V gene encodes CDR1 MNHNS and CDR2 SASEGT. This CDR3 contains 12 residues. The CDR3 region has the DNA TGTGCCAGCAGTGAACACGGGGAGCCCCAGCATTTT. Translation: CASSEHGEPQHF.

The CDR3 reads CASSQVFYETQYF. The CDR3 nucleotides read TGTGCCAGCAGCCAAGTATTCTACGAGACCCAGTACTTC. V and J are TRBV3-1 (or the pseudogene TRBV3-2) and TRBJ2-5, with D unclear. Germline CDR1 is LGHDT and CDR2 is YNNKEL (reference sequence). This CDR3 spans 13 amino acids. V was trimmed by 1 base and J by 5 bases, leaving 8 bases between them.

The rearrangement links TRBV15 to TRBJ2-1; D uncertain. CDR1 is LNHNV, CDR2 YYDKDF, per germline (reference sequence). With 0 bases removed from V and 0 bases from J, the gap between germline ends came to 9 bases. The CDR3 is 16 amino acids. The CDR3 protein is CATSRDPPSSYNEQFF. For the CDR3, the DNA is TGTGCCACCAGCAGAGATCCCCCTAGCTCCTACAATGAGCAGTTCTTC.

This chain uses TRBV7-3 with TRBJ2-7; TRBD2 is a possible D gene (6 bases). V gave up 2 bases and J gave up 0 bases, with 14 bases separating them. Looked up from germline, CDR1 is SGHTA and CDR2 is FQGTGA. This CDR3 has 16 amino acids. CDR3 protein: CASSLVGGISSYEQYF. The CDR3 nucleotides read TGTGCCAGCAGCTTAGTGGGCGGGATTAGCTCCTACGAGCAGTACTTC.

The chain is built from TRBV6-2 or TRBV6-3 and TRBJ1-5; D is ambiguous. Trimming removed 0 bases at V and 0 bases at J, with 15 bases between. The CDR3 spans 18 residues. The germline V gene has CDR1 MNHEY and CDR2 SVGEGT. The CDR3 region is CASSYSAFGRYSNQPQHF. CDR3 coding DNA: TGTGCCAGCAGTTACTCCGCCTTTGGGCGCTATAGCAATCAGCCCCAGCATTTT.

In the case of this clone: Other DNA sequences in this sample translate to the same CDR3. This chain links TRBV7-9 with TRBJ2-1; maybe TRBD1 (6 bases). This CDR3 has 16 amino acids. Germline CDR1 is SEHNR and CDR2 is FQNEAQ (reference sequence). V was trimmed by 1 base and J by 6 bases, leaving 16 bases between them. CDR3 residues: CASSLVSGLGANEQFF. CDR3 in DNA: TGTGCCAGCAGCTTAGTCTCAGGGTTGGGGGCCAATGAGCAGTTCTTC.

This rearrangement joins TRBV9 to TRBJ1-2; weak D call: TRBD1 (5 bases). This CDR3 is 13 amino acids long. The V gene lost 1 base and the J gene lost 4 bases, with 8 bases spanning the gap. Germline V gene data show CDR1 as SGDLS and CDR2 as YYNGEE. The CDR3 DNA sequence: TGTGCCAGCAGCGTAATGGGGGGCTATGGCTACACCTTC. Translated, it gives CASSVMGGYGYTF.

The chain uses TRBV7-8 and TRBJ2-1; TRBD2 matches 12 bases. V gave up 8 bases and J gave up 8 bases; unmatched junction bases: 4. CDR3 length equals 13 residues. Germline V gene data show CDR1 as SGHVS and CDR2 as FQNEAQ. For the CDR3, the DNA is TGTGCCAGCCGGACTAGCGGGACGCATGAGCAGTTCTTC. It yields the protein CASRTSGTHEQFF.

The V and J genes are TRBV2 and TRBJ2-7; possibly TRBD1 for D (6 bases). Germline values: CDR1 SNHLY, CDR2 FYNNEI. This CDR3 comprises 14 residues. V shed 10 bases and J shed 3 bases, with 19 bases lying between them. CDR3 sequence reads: CAKAPTGRGYEQYF. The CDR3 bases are TGTGCCAAAGCCCCTACAGGGAGAGGCTACGAGCAGTACTTC.

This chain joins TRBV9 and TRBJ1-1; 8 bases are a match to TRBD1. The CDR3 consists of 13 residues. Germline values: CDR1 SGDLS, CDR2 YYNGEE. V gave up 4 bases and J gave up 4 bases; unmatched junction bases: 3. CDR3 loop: CASSQGTGTEAFF. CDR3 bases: TGTGCCAGCAGCCAAGGGACAGGCACTGAAGCTTTCTTT. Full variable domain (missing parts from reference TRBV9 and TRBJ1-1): DSGVTQTPKHLITATGQRVTLRCSPRSGDLSVYWYQQSLDQGLQFLIQYYNGEERAKGNILERFSAQQFPDLHSELNLSSLELGDSALYFCASSQGTGTEAFFGQGTRLTVV.

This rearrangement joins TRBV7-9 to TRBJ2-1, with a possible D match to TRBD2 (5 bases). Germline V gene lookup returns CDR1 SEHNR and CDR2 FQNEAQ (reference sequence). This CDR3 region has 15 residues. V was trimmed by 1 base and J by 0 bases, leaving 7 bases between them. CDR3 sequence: CASSLEGSSYNEQFF. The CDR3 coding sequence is TGTGCCAGCAGCTTAGAAGGGAGCTCCTACAATGAGCAGTTCTTC. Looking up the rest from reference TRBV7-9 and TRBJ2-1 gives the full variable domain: DTGVSQNPRHKITKRGQNVTFRCDPISEHNRLYWYRQTLGQGPEFLTYFQNEAQLEKSRLLSDRFSAERPKGSFSTLEIQRTEQGDSAMYLCASSLEGSSYNEQFFGPGTRLTVL.

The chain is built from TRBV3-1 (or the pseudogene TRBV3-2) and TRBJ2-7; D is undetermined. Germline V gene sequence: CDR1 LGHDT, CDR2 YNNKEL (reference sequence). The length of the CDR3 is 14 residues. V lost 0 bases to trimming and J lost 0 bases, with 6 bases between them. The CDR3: CASSQDPLSYEQYF. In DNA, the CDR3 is TGTGCCAGCAGCCAAGATCCTCTCTCCTACGAGCAGTACTTC.

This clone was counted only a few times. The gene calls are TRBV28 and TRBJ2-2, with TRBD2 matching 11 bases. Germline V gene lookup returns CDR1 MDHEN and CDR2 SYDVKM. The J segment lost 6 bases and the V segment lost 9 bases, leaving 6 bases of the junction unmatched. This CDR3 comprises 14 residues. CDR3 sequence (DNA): TGTGCCAGTCTAGCGGGAGGCCTGGCCGGGGAGCTGTTTTTT. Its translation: CASLAGGLAGELFF.

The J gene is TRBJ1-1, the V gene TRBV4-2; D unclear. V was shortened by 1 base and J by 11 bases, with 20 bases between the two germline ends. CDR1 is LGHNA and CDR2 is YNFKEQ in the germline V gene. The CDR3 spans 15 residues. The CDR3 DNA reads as TGTGCCAGCAGCCAAGTTGGGGAAGGTCGGGGTCTTGCTTTCTTT. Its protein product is CASSQVGEGRGLAFF.

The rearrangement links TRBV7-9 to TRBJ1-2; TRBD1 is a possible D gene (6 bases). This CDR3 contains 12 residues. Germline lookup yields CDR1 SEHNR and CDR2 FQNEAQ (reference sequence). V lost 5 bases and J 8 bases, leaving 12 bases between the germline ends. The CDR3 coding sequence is TGTGCCAGCAGCCTGGGACAACCAGGCTACACCTTC. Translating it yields CASSLGQPGYTF. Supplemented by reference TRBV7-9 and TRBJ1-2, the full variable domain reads DTGVSQNPRHKITKRGQNVTFRCDPISEHNRLYWYRQTLGQGPEFLTYFQNEAQLEKSRLLSDRFSAERPKGSFSTLEIQRTEQGDSAMYLCASSLGQPGYTFGSGTRLTVV.

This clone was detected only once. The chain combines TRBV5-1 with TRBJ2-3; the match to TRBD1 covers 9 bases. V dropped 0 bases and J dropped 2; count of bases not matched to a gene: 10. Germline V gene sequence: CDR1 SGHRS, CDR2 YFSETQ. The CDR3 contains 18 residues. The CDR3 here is CASSLEGGQGWSTDTQYF. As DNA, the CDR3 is TGCGCCAGCAGCTTGGAAGGGGGACAGGGTTGGTCCACAGATACGCAGTATTTT.

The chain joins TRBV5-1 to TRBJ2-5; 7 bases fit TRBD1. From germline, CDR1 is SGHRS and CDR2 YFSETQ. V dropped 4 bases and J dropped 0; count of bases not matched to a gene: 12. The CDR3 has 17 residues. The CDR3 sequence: CASSEGATDTYQETQYF. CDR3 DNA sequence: TGCGCCAGCAGCGAGGGGGCCACGGACACGTACCAAGAGACCCAGTACTTC. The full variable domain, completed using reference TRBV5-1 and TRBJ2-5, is KAGVTQTPRYLIKTRGQQVTLSCSPISGHRSVSWYQQTPGQGLQFLFEYFSETQRNKGNFPGRFSGRQFSNSRSEMNVSTLELGDSALYLCASSEGATDTYQETQYFGPGTRLLVL.

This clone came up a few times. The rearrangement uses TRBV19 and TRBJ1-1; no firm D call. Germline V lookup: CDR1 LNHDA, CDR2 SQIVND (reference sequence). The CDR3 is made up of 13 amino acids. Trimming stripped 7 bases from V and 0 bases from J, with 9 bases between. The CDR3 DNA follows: TGTGCCAGTAATACAAAGATGAACACTGAAGCTTTCTTT. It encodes CASNTKMNTEAFF. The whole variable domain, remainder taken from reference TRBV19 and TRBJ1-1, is DGGITQSPKYLFRKEGQNVTLSCEQNLNHDAMYWYRQDPGQGLRLIYYSQIVNDFQKGDIAEGYSVSREKKESFPLTVTSAQKNPTAFYLCASNTKMNTEAFFGQGTRLTVV.

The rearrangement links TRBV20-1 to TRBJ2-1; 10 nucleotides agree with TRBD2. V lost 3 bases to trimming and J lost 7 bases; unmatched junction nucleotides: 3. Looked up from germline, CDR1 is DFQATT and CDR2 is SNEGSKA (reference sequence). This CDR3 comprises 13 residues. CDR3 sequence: CSASSGRRNEQFF. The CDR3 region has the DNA TGCAGTGCTAGTAGCGGGAGGAGGAATGAGCAGTTCTTC.

The CDR3: CASSLGSVEKLFF. DNA for the CDR3: TGTGCCAGCAGCTTAGGGTCGGTAGAAAAACTGTTTTTT. V is TRBV11-2 and J is TRBJ1-4; D call uncertain. The germline gives CDR1 SGHAT, CDR2 FQNNGV. CDR3 length: 13 residues. V shed 1 base and J shed 8 bases, with 8 bases lying between them.

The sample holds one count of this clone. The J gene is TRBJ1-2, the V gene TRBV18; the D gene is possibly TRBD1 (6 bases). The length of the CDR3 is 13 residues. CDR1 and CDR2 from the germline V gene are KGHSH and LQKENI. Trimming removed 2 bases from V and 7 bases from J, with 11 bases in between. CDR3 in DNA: TGTGCCAGCTCACCAGAACAGGGTTTTGGCTACACCTTC. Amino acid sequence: CASSPEQGFGYTF. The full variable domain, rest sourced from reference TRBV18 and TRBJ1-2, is NAGVMQNPRHLVRRRGQEARLRCSPMKGHSHVYWYRQLPEEGLKFMVYLQKENIIDESGMPKERFSAEFPKEGPSILRIQQVVRGDSAAYFCASSPEQGFGYTFGSGTRLTVV.

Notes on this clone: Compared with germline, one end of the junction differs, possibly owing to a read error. CDR3 loop: CASCEFRRLYNEQFF. In DNA, the CDR3 is TGCGCCAGCTGTGAGTTCAGACGACTCTACAATGAGCAGTTCTTC. This chain uses TRBV10-2 with TRBJ2-1, with D unclear. Germline lookup yields CDR1 WSHSY and CDR2 SAAADI. The CDR3 extends over 15 amino acids.

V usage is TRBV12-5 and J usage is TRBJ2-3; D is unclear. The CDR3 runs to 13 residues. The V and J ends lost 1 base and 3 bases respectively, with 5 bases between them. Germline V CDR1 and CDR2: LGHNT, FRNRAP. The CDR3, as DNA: TGTGCTAGTGGTTTGGGGGCGACAGATACGCAGTATTTT. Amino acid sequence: CASGLGATDTQYF.

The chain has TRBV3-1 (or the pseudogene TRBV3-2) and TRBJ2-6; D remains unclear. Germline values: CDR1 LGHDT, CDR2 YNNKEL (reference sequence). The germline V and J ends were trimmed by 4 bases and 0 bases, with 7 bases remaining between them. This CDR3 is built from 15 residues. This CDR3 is CASSPRNSGANVLTF. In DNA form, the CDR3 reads TGTGCCAGCAGCCCGCGGAACTCTGGGGCCAACGTCCTGACTTTC.

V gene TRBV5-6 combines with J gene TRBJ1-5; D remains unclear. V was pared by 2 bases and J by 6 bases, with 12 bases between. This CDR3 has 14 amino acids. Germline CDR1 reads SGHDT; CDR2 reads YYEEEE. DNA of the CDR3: TGTGCCAGCAGCTTAGAGAATCGGGTTCAGCCCCAGCATTTT. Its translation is CASSLENRVQPQHF.

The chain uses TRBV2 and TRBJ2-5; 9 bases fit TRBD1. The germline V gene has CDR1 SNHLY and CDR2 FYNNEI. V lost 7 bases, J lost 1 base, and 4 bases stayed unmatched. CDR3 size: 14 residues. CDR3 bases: TGTGCCAGCATAGGGGACAGGGCCCAAGAGACCCAGTACTTC. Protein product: CASIGDRAQETQYF. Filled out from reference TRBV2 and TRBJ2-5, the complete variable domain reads EPEVTQTPSHQVTQMGQEVILRCVPISNHLYFYWYRQILGQKVEFLVSFYNNEISEKSEIFDDQFSVERPDGSNFTLKIRSTKLEDSAMYFCASIGDRAQETQYFGPGTRLLVL.